The 2 T cell receptor beta chains given below trace back to one sample, sequenced in a study of T cell responses to AZD1222 COVID-19 vaccine. Sequencing was performed with immunoSEQ multiplex PCR; in TCRdb, only in-frame clones are kept and a portion is missing. This sample carries under 130,000 clones, approximately 96% of them seen once, and the ten largest clones take approximately 2.2%. Specimen: peripheral blood, collected on day 0 of AZD1222 vaccination. All receptors derive from an adult in good health.

The rearrangement links TRBV6-1 to TRBJ2-1; a possible D gene is TRBD1 (6 bases). The CDR3 is made up of 16 amino acids. The germline gives CDR1 MNHNS, CDR2 SASEGT. Trimming shortened V by 2 bases and J by 2 bases, and 13 bases separated the two germline ends. The CDR3, as DNA: TGTGCCAGCAGTGAAACCGGGACAAAAGCCTACAATGAGCAGTTCTTC. Translating it yields CASSETGTKAYNEQFF.

The chain recombines TRBV15 with TRBJ2-6; D uncertain. Germline V gives CDR1 LNHNV, CDR2 YYDKDF (reference sequence). Trimming removed 1 base at V and 1 base at J, with 2 bases between. This CDR3 contains 14 residues. CDR3 protein: CATSRVSGANVLTF. CDR3 sequence (DNA): TGTGCCACCAGCAGAGTTTCTGGGGCCAACGTCCTGACTTTC. Based on the CDR3 plus reference TRBV15 and TRBJ2-6, the full variable domain is DAMVIQNPRYQVTQFGKPVTLSCSQTLNHNVMYWYQQKSSQAPKLLFHYYDKDFNNEADTPDNFQSRRPNTSFCFLDIRSPGLGDTAMYLCATSRVSGANVLTFGAGSRLTVL.